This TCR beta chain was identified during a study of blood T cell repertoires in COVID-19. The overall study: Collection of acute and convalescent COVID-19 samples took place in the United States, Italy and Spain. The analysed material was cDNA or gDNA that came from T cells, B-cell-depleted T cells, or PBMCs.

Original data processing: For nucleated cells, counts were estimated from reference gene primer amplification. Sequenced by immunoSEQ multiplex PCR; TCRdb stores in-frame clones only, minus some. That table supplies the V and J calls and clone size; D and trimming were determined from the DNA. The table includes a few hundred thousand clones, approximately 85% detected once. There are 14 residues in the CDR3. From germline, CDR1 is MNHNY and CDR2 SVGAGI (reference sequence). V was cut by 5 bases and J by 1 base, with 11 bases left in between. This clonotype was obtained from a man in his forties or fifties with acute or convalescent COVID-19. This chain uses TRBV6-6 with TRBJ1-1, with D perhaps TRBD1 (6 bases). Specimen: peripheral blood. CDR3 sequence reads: CASSIQGTNTEAFF. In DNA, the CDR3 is TGTGCCAGCAGTATACAGGGAACGAACACTGAAGCTTTCTTT.